The T cell receptor beta chain under discussion was sequenced for a study of cytomegalovirus exposure and HLA in healthy donors. The overall study: Most genotyped donors, approximately 77% of 398, had Caucasian-associated genetic ancestry.

Regarding donors, all were healthy bone marrow donors. PCR involved 60 Vbeta and 13 Jbeta primers. Per the original data handling: Later analysis identified 88 million or so unique TCR beta chains, 9 million to 13 million shared. Repertoires were generated with immunoSEQ multiplex PCR, while TCRdb's copy carries only in-frame clones and drops some. Clonal size and the V and J genes are those of that table, whereas D and trimming came from the DNA. The sample lists about 89,000 clones, about 66% occurring once. This CDR3 contains 15 residues. Germline CDR1 is LGHNA and CDR2 is YNFKEQ. Trimming stripped 4 bases from V and 1 base from J, with 12 bases between.

The sequence was collected from a man between 25 and 39 years old in good health and CMV-seronegative. The genes are TRBV4-2 and TRBJ2-3, with D unresolved. The sample taken for sequencing was PBMCs. The DNA for the CDR3 is TGTGCCAGCAGCCTTACGGAGTCCGGCACAGATACGCAGTATTTT. This codes for CASSLTESGTDTQYF.